The 3 T cell receptor beta chains below all came from one sample that was sequenced in a study of PD-L1 blockade in urothelial cancer. As to time point: pretreatment peripheral blood. The assay was immunoSEQ multiplex PCR, and TCRdb's table has in-frame clones only and misses some. This sample yields 55,000 to 75,000 clones, of which 81% are seen a single time; around 1.6% belongs to the top ten. Here the sequenced sample was PBMCs, taken around atezolizumab (anti-PD-L1) treatment. The receptors originated from a man between 65 and 85 years old with urothelial cancer.

The CDR3 loop reads CASSQYEQYF. The CDR3 region has the DNA TGTGCCAGCAGCCAGTACGAGCAGTACTTC. The J gene is TRBJ2-7, the V gene TRBV6-1, with D unclear. Trimming took off 6 bases at V and 4 bases at J, with 4 bases between the two ends. This CDR3 has 10 residues. Looked up from germline, CDR1 is MNHNS and CDR2 is SASEGT.

This sequence joins TRBV11-2 and TRBJ2-7, with a weak D call TRBD2 (5 bases). The CDR3 loop spans 15 amino acids. With 3 bases removed from V and 0 bases from J, the gap between germline ends came to 12 bases. CDR1 and CDR2 from the germline V gene are SGHAT and FQNNGV. CDR3: CASSLGRTGSYEQYF. The CDR3 bases are TGTGCCAGCAGCTTGGGTCGGACTGGCTCCTACGAGCAGTACTTC.

This chain uses TRBV16 with TRBJ2-7; TRBD1 matches 9 bases. Germline V gives CDR1 KGHSY, CDR2 FQNENV. The CDR3 consists of 13 residues. Trimming at V came to 4 bases and at J to 6 bases, leaving 4 bases not matched to a gene. Here the CDR3 DNA reads TGTGCCAGCAGCCTCGGGACAGGGACCGAGCAGTACTTC. Translating it yields CASSLGTGTEQYF.